These 5 T cell receptor beta chains share one sample of origin, sequenced in a study of T cells in Graves' hyperthyroidism and ophthalmopathy. There were TCR beta CDR3 regions amplified from RNA transcripts. Carried out on the TCR CDR3, a first-round RT-PCR used the HTBI primer set. TCRdb reanalysed the multiplex PCR reads using MiXCR and keeps one entry per CDR3 protein. The table lists around 300,000 distinct CDR3 sequences, 12% to 15% of them singletons, with almost 35% in the top ten. Sequencing used blood. The receptors originated from a woman in her thirties or forties with Graves' ophthalmopathy.

The chain joins TRBV6-2 or TRBV6-3 to TRBJ1-4; 9 bases agree with TRBD1. J gave up 5 bases and V 5 bases, and 9 bases lay outside the gene matches. The V gene's germline CDR1 is MNHEY and CDR2 SVGEGT. The CDR3 has 16 residues. CDR3 sequence (DNA): TGTGCCAGCAGTGCCGGACAGGGGCATCCCAATGAAAAACTGTTTTTT. It specifies CASSAGQGHPNEKLFF.

In the case of this clonotype: At one end the junction does not follow the germline gene, possibly because of a read error. V usage is TRBV5-6 and J usage is TRBJ1-3; D is ambiguous. Germline V gene data show CDR1 as SGHDT and CDR2 as YYEEEE. CDR3 size: 16 residues. The CDR3 protein is CASSLVSQNSGNTLYF. The CDR3 nucleotides read TGTGCAAGCAGCTTGGTGTCACAGAACTCTGGAAACACCTTATATTTT.

This chain joins TRBV11-3 and TRBJ1-4; 7 bases map to TRBD1. Germline V lookup: CDR1 SGHNT, CDR2 YENEEA. Losses at the gene ends were 5 bases for V and 7 bases for J; bases not matched to a gene: 7. This CDR3 is built from 14 residues. DNA for the CDR3: TGTGCCAGCAGCCAAGGGGGCCCGCCTGAAAAACTGTTTTTT. Residues: CASSQGGPPEKLFF.

This clonotype was observed at least ten times. The V and J genes are TRBV12-3 or TRBV12-4 and TRBJ2-7; 9 positions agree with TRBD1. Trimming removed 5 bases from V and 4 bases from J; junction bases left unmatched: 9. CDR3 length: 15 residues. CDR3 DNA: TGTGCCAGCAGTGCCCGGGACAGGGCTTTGTACGAGCAGTACTTC. Translating gives CASSARDRALYEQYF.

There are a few counts of this clonotype. In DNA, the CDR3 is TGTGCCAGCAGTTACTTGGGGAGGGACAAAGGTGAGCAGTTCTTC. Translated: CASSYLGRDKGEQFF. The chain employs TRBV7-8 and TRBJ2-1, with a weak D call TRBD2 (7 bases). This CDR3 has 15 amino acids. V lost 6 bases, J lost 9 bases, and 21 bases lay in between. Germline V gene lookup returns CDR1 SGHVS and CDR2 FQNEAQ. The complete variable domain, with remaining parts taken from reference TRBV7-8 and TRBJ2-1, reads GAGVSQSPRYKVAKRGQDVALRCDPISGHVSLFWYQQALGQGPEFLTYFQNEAQLDKSGLPSDRFFAERPEGSVSTLKIQRTQQEDSAVYLCASSYLGRDKGEQFFGPGTRLTVL.